Below are 27 T cell receptor beta chains sequenced from a single sample in a study of blood T cell repertoires in COVID-19. TCRdb's table, derived via immunoSEQ multiplex PCR, lists solely in-frame clones and lacks some. The sample yields 150,000 to 200,000 clones, roughly 90% seen once. Sequenced material: peripheral blood. Receptor source: a man aged 18 to 29 with acute or convalescent COVID-19.

This clone was seen just once. The rearrangement joins TRBV7-8 to TRBJ2-5; tentative D call: TRBD2 (5 bases). Between the trimmed V and J ends, which lost 8 bases and 3 bases, there was a span of 7 bases. The CDR3 is 11 residues long. CDR1 is SGHVS, CDR2 FQNEAQ, per germline. DNA for the CDR3: TGTGCCAGCCTGAGGGAAGAGACCCAGTACTTC. Its translation: CASLREETQYF.

The chain carries TRBV5-1 and TRBJ2-6; D gene unclear. CDR1 and CDR2 (germline): SGHRS, YFSETQ. The V end lost 3 bases, the J end lost 4 bases, and 11 bases lay between the germline ends. The CDR3 loop spans 15 amino acids. The CDR3 region is CASSWQVVGANVLTF. The CDR3 coding sequence is TGCGCCAGCAGCTGGCAAGTCGTAGGGGCCAACGTCCTGACTTTC.

This chain uses TRBV14 with TRBJ1-2, with D perhaps TRBD1 (5 bases). The CDR3 has 16 residues. CDR1 and CDR2 (germline): SGHDN, FVKESK. V dropped 0 bases and J dropped 0 bases, with 11 bases sitting between them. The CDR3 nucleotides read TGTGCCAGCAGCCAAGATACAGGCCGAGCTAACTATGGCTACACCTTC. It encodes CASSQDTGRANYGYTF. Full variable domain (rest looked up from reference TRBV14 and TRBJ1-2): EAGVTQFPSHSVIEKGQTVTLRCDPISGHDNLYWYRRVMGKEIKFLLHFVKESKQDESGMPNNRFLAERTGGTYSTLKVQPAELEDSGVYFCASSQDTGRANYGYTFGSGTRLTVV.

This clone was recorded once. CDR3 DNA: TGCAGCGTCTTACTTACCGGGAATGGGCTGGGTGGCTACACCTTC. Its protein is CSVLLTGNGLGGYTF. This chain links TRBV29-1 with TRBJ1-2; no firm D call. V lost 6 bases to trimming and J lost 7 bases, with 24 bases between them. Germline CDR1 SQVTM, CDR2 ANQGSEA. This CDR3 has 15 residues.

This chain's CDR3 is CASSLGPAGTGELFF. CDR3 in DNA: TGCGCCAGCAGCTTGGGCCCAGCGGGCACCGGGGAGCTGTTTTTT. This rearrangement joins TRBV5-1 to TRBJ2-2; possible D gene TRBD2, 6 bases. The germline V and J ends were trimmed by 0 bases and 4 bases, with 10 bases remaining between them. This CDR3 has 15 residues. Germline V CDR1 and CDR2: SGHRS, YFSETQ.

This chain uses TRBV9 with TRBJ1-2; the match to TRBD1 covers 10 bases. Germline CDR1 reads SGDLS; CDR2 reads YYNGEE. Germline trimming cut 3 bases from V and 8 bases from J; bases unmatched to any gene: 16. The CDR3 is 17 amino acids. In DNA, the CDR3 is TGTGCCAGCAGCGCCAATATACGGGACAGGGGAGTAGGGGGCTACACCTTC. This encodes CASSANIRDRGVGGYTF.

This clone has only one observation. CDR3 coding DNA: TGTGCCAGCAGCGTTGATGGGACAGGGTACTATGGCTACACCTTC. Protein product: CASSVDGTGYYGYTF. The chain is built from TRBV9 and TRBJ1-2, with 9 bases lining up with TRBD1. Germline CDR1 reads SGDLS; CDR2 reads YYNGEE. With 2 bases clipped from V and 3 bases from J, the junction kept 5 bases outside the gene matches. The CDR3 length is 15 residues.

The V call is TRBV6-6, the J call TRBJ1-1; 8 bases are shared with TRBD1. Germline CDR1 reads MNHNY; CDR2 reads SVGAGI (reference sequence). The ends lost 5 bases at V and 0 bases at J; junction bases unmatched: 14. This CDR3 spans 18 amino acids. The CDR3 DNA sequence: TGTGCCAGCAGTCCCGAGGACAGGGCTTATATCCTGAACACTGAAGCTTTCTTT. It specifies CASSPEDRAYILNTEAFF.

V gene TRBV10-3 combines with J gene TRBJ1-2, with 9 positions matching TRBD1. The V segment lost 6 bases and the J segment 7 bases; nucleotides outside the gene matches: 9. CDR1 and CDR2 (germline): ENHRY, SYGVKD. The CDR3 is 14 amino acids. Here the CDR3 reads CAIRQDRGGTGYTF. CDR3 DNA: TGTGCCATCAGACAGGACAGGGGCGGTACTGGCTACACCTTC.

This chain uses TRBV7-2 with TRBJ1-5; 7 nucleotides align to TRBD1. Germline lookup yields CDR1 SGHTA and CDR2 FQGNSA. V dropped 1 base and J dropped 3; count of bases not matched to a gene: 6. There are 16 residues in the CDR3. The CDR3 protein is CASSLGSRGLNQPQHF. The CDR3 region has the DNA TGTGCCAGCAGCTTAGGTTCAAGGGGGCTCAATCAGCCCCAGCATTTT.

This sequence joins TRBV18 and TRBJ2-7; 7 positions match TRBD1. The ends lost 6 bases at V and 3 bases at J; junction bases unmatched: 11. CDR3 length: 15 amino acids. Germline V gene data show CDR1 as KGHSH and CDR2 as LQKENI. In nucleotides, the CDR3 is TGTGCCAGCTCCCCCGGGACAGCAACTTACTACGAGCAGTACTTC. This encodes CASSPGTATYYEQYF.

The chain has TRBV19 and TRBJ1-2; 7 bases align to TRBD1. Germline V lookup: CDR1 LNHDA, CDR2 SQIVND (reference sequence). V trimming: 3 bases; J trimming: 3 bases; junction bases outside the gene matches: 7. The CDR3 is made up of 15 amino acids. CDR3 loop: CASSIGDSNYYGYTF. CDR3 in DNA: TGTGCCAGTAGTATTGGGGACAGCAATTACTATGGCTACACCTTC.

The chain carries TRBV5-1 and TRBJ2-1, with D possibly TRBD1 on 5 matching bases. This CDR3 has 14 amino acids. CDR1 is SGHRS and CDR2 is YFSETQ in the germline V gene. The ends were cut back, 6 bases at V and 5 bases at J, with 15 bases in the middle. The CDR3, as DNA: TGCGCCAGCAAATTCAGGGAAGCGAACAATGAGCAGTTCTTC. Translation: CASKFREANNEQFF.

V and J are TRBV25-1 and TRBJ2-5; TRBD1 matches 7 bases. Per germline, CDR1 MGHDK and CDR2 SYGVNS. This CDR3 contains 14 residues. Germline trimming cut 5 bases from V and 5 bases from J; bases unmatched to any gene: 8. The CDR3 DNA sequence: TGTGCCAGCAGTTTCGGACAGGTCGGGGAGACCCAGTACTTC. It specifies CASSFGQVGETQYF. Based on the CDR3 plus reference TRBV25-1 and TRBJ2-5, the full variable domain is EADIYQTPRYLVIGTGKKITLECSQTMGHDKMYWYQQDPGMELHLIHYSYGVNSTEKGDLSSESTVSRIRTEHFPLTLESARPSHTSQYLCASSFGQVGETQYFGPGTRLLVL.

CDR3 protein: CASSETGGRSGANVLTF. CDR3 nucleotides: TGTGCCAGCTCAGAAACAGGGGGCCGCTCTGGGGCCAACGTCCTGACTTTC. The chain recombines TRBV18 with TRBJ2-6; TRBD1 agrees at 9 bases. The CDR3 is 17 amino acids. Germline-derived CDR1 and CDR2 are KGHSH and LQKENI. V gave up 5 bases and J gave up 0 bases; unmatched junction bases: 5.

The chain recombines TRBV7-9 with TRBJ2-1; 8 nucleotides line up with TRBD2. From germline, CDR1 is SEHNR and CDR2 FQNEAQ (reference sequence). The CDR3 spans 16 residues. V was pared by 2 bases and J by 4 bases, with 7 bases of the junction left unmatched. The CDR3 loop is CASSLWAGGGYNEQFF. DNA of the CDR3: TGTGCCAGCAGCTTATGGGCGGGAGGCGGGTACAATGAGCAGTTCTTC.

V is TRBV18 and J is TRBJ1-2, with 10 positions matching TRBD1. Looked up from germline, CDR1 is KGHSH and CDR2 is LQKENI. This CDR3 is built from 15 residues. The junction had 5 bases not matched to a gene; V was cut back by 3 bases and J by 4 bases. CDR3 loop: CASSPPGQGFYGYTF. CDR3 nucleotides: TGTGCCAGCTCACCTCCGGGACAGGGGTTCTATGGCTACACCTTC.

The chain employs TRBV7-2 and TRBJ1-1, with D tentatively TRBD1 (6 bases). The CDR3 is 15 amino acids. In germline, CDR1 is SGHTA, CDR2 FQGNSA. The V end was cut by 2 bases, the J end by 0 bases, with 10 bases between. CDR3 DNA sequence: TGTGCCAGCAGCTTAAGGGGGGGAATGAACACTGAAGCTTTCTTT. Protein: CASSLRGGMNTEAFF.

V is TRBV5-1 and J is TRBJ2-3, with D unclear. The ends were cut back, 6 bases at V and 2 bases at J, with 10 bases in the middle. The germline gives CDR1 SGHRS, CDR2 YFSETQ. This CDR3 has 13 amino acids. The CDR3 protein is CASTGGVTDTQYF. CDR3 bases: TGCGCCAGCACCGGCGGAGTCACAGATACGCAGTATTTT.

The rearrangement uses TRBV5-1 and TRBJ2-2; D is unresolved. Between the trimmed V and J ends, which lost 0 bases and 8 bases, there was a span of 5 bases. CDR1 is SGHRS and CDR2 is YFSETQ in the germline V gene. The CDR3 loop spans 12 amino acids. CDR3 nucleotide sequence: TGCGCCAGCAGCTTGGGAGGAGGGGAGCTGTTTTTT. This encodes CASSLGGGELFF. Based on the CDR3 plus reference TRBV5-1 and TRBJ2-2, the full variable domain is KAGVTQTPRYLIKTRGQQVTLSCSPISGHRSVSWYQQTPGQGLQFLFEYFSETQRNKGNFPGRFSGRQFSNSRSEMNVSTLELGDSALYLCASSLGGGELFFGEGSRLTVL.

The rearrangement joins TRBV6-5 to TRBJ2-1, with 7 bases matching TRBD2. This CDR3 contains 13 residues. From germline, CDR1 is MNHEY and CDR2 SVGAGI. V lost 2 bases and J lost 5; bases outside the gene matches: 0. The CDR3 protein is CASSYSGNNEQFF. The CDR3 DNA is TGTGCCAGCAGTTACAGCGGGAACAATGAGCAGTTCTTC.

J is TRBJ2-7 and V is TRBV4-1, with 9 positions matching TRBD1. This CDR3 contains 16 residues. CDR1 and CDR2 from the germline V gene are MGHRA and YSYEKL. V lost 0 bases, J lost 4 bases, and 7 bases stayed unmatched. In nucleotides, the CDR3 is TGCGCCAGCAGCCAAGATGCGGGACAGGGTGAATACGAGCAGTACTTC. Its protein product is CASSQDAGQGEYEQYF.

This chain links TRBV19 with TRBJ2-2, with no clear D. Germline V CDR1 and CDR2: LNHDA, SQIVND (reference sequence). The CDR3 length is 15 residues. V was cut by 2 bases and J by 8 bases, with 15 bases left in between. CDR3 nucleotide sequence: TGTGCCAGTAGTATATCCCAGACTCGAGGAGGGGAGCTGTTTTTT. Protein sequence: CASSISQTRGGELFF.

A remark on this clone: Other nucleotide sequences in the sample specify the same CDR3. V gene TRBV20-1 combines with J gene TRBJ1-1; D not certain. Per the germline V gene, CDR1 is DFQATT and CDR2 is SNEGSKA (reference sequence). This CDR3 contains 11 residues. V lost 3 bases and J lost 5, with 7 bases in between. CDR3 residues: CSASGGTEAFF. For the CDR3, the DNA is TGCAGTGCTAGCGGAGGGACTGAAGCTTTCTTT.

CDR3 coding DNA: TGTGCCAGCAGTGAAGTAAAGGGGGTAAACACTGAAGCTTTCTTT. It codes for CASSEVKGVNTEAFF. The chain couples TRBV2 to TRBJ1-1; weak D call: TRBD1 (6 bases). V was shortened by 1 base and J by 2 bases, with 11 bases between the two germline ends. Germline CDR1 SNHLY, CDR2 FYNNEI. CDR3 size: 15 residues.

The V call is TRBV6-5, the J call TRBJ1-1; no firm D call. The CDR3 is 13 amino acids. Germline V gene data show CDR1 as MNHEY and CDR2 as SVGAGI. V was shortened by 6 bases and J by 7 bases, with 15 bases between the two germline ends. The CDR3 DNA follows: TGTGCCAGCAGCCTAAAAACGAGAGGTGAAGCTTTCTTT. It yields the protein CASSLKTRGEAFF.

The V and J genes are TRBV2 and TRBJ1-5; 7 bases match TRBD1. V was pared by 8 bases and J by 2 bases, with 6 bases of the junction left unmatched. From germline, CDR1 is SNHLY and CDR2 FYNNEI. The length of the CDR3 is 14 residues. The CDR3 loop is CASDIQGGNQPQHF. CDR3 coding DNA: TGTGCCAGCGACATCCAGGGGGGCAATCAGCCCCAGCATTTT.